This T cell receptor (beta chain) was sequenced for a study of CD8 T cells in Susac syndrome. This clonotype was seen only once. Looked up from germline, CDR1 is SGDLS and CDR2 is YYNGEE. The V gene end was trimmed by 2 bases and the J gene end by 4 bases; junction bases not matched to a gene: 8. CDR3 length: 16 amino acids. With random hexamers, reverse transcription was performed on about 0.5 to 1 ug of RNA. TCRdb re-called the immunoSEQ multiplex PCR reads through MiXCR, storing one row per CDR3 protein. The sample consists of some 150,000 distinct CDR3 sequences, roughly 94% of them appearing once.

Sequenced input: CD4+ T cells from PBMCs. This sequence joins TRBV9 and TRBJ2-1, with 8 bases fitting TRBD2. This TCR was sampled from a human donor in good health. CDR3: CASSVVRASGYNEQFF. CDR3 nucleotide sequence: TGTGCCAGCAGCGTTGTGCGGGCTAGCGGGTACAATGAGCAGTTCTTC.